Below are 13 T cell receptor beta chains sequenced from a single sample in a study of T cell changes during pregnancy in multiple sclerosis. Using immunoSEQ multiplex PCR, the repertoire was profiled, and TCRdb retains in-frame clones only, with some absent. The data hold about 73,000 clones, with about nine tenths observed a single time. Sequencing used peripheral blood, obtained after pregnancy. These receptors were obtained from a female donor in good health, enrolled as a control in a pregnancy study.

The chain carries TRBV6-5 and TRBJ2-7; D is unclear. The CDR3 length is 13 residues. Per the germline V gene, CDR1 is MNHEY and CDR2 is SVGAGI. Trimming stripped 2 bases from V and 3 bases from J, with 8 bases between. The CDR3 reads CASSYPGNYEQYF. The CDR3 DNA follows: TGTGCCAGCAGTTACCCAGGCAACTACGAGCAGTACTTC.

The chain combines TRBV5-8 with TRBJ2-1; 8 bases are a match to TRBD1. The germline V gene has CDR1 SGHTS and CDR2 YDEGEE. This CDR3 region has 13 residues. The V segment lost 4 bases and the J segment 10 bases; nucleotides outside the gene matches: 7. The CDR3 DNA reads as TGTGCCAGCAGCCCCGGGACAGGAGGGGAGCAGTTCTTC. It encodes CASSPGTGGEQFF.

This clone has only one observation. The rearrangement uses TRBV29-1 and TRBJ2-1, with D tentatively TRBD1 (5 bases). With 8 bases removed from V and 2 bases from J, the gap between germline ends came to 13 bases. The CDR3 has 13 residues. Germline V lookup: CDR1 SQVTM, CDR2 ANQGSEA. The DNA for the CDR3 is TGCAGCCTGAGACAGATTCCCTACAATGAGCAGTTCTTC. Translating it yields CSLRQIPYNEQFF.

This chain uses TRBV4-1 with TRBJ2-3; 7 positions match TRBD2. V gave up 0 bases and J gave up 2 bases; unmatched junction bases: 5. The germline V gene has CDR1 MGHRA and CDR2 YSYEKL. This CDR3 contains 16 residues. CDR3 DNA: TGCGCCAGCAGCCAAGAGGCGGGAGTTACCACAGATACGCAGTATTTT. This sequence encodes CASSQEAGVTTDTQYF.

This clone was counted once. The chain joins TRBV18 to TRBJ2-5, with 8 bases that match TRBD2. The CDR3 has 13 residues. Germline trimming cut 9 bases from V and 5 bases from J; bases unmatched to any gene: 8. CDR1 is KGHSH and CDR2 is LQKENI in the germline V gene. CDR3: CARTPTGGETQYF. The CDR3 coding sequence is TGTGCCAGAACCCCAACGGGGGGGGAGACCCAGTACTTC.

This clone has only one observation. The chain employs TRBV5-4 and TRBJ1-2, with a possible D match to TRBD1 (5 bases). Germline CDR1 is SGHNT and CDR2 is YYREEE (reference sequence). The V gene lost 3 bases and the J gene lost 8 bases, with 14 bases spanning the gap. This CDR3 comprises 13 residues. The CDR3 DNA sequence: TGTGCCAGCAGCTCCAGGGTATCGGGCGGCTACACCTTC. Translation gives CASSSRVSGGYTF.

The V gene is TRBV25-1, the J gene TRBJ2-7; 8 nucleotides align to TRBD1. The CDR3 runs to 14 residues. The V gene end was trimmed by 5 bases and the J gene end by 2 bases; junction bases not matched to a gene: 5. Germline V CDR1 and CDR2: MGHDK, SYGVNS. Here the CDR3 reads CASSIDRGPYEQYF. CDR3 coding DNA: TGTGCCAGCAGTATTGACAGGGGACCCTACGAGCAGTACTTC.

This sequence joins TRBV7-9 and TRBJ1-1; 8 bases are a match to TRBD1. The CDR3 sequence is 13 residues long. The germline gives CDR1 SEHNR, CDR2 FQNEAQ (reference sequence). With V trimmed by 1 base and J by 7 bases, 2 bases remained unmatched. CDR3: CASSLGQGNEAFF. The CDR3 region has the DNA TGTGCCAGCAGCTTAGGACAGGGGAATGAAGCTTTCTTT. Based on the CDR3 plus reference TRBV7-9 and TRBJ1-1, the full variable domain is DTGVSQNPRHKITKRGQNVTFRCDPISEHNRLYWYRQTLGQGPEFLTYFQNEAQLEKSRLLSDRFSAERPKGSFSTLEIQRTEQGDSAMYLCASSLGQGNEAFFGQGTRLTVV.

A single count supports this clone. The J gene is TRBJ1-2, the V gene TRBV18; 10 bases agree with TRBD1. CDR3 length: 14 amino acids. Germline V lookup: CDR1 KGHSH, CDR2 LQKENI. Unmatched junction bases numbered 7, after V lost 6 bases and J lost 6 bases. DNA of the CDR3: TGTGCCAGCTCGGTCCGACAGGGGGCGGATGGCTACACCTTC. The encoded protein is CASSVRQGADGYTF.

This chain joins TRBV30 and TRBJ2-6; D is uncertain. Per germline, CDR1 GTSNPN and CDR2 SVGIG (reference sequence). CDR3 length equals 20 residues. Trimming removed 1 base at V and 1 base at J, with 23 bases between. The CDR3 DNA sequence: TGTGCCTGGAGTGGATACACGCAACAACGGGTTGGGTCTGGGGCCAACGTCCTGACTTTC. Translation gives CAWSGYTQQRVGSGANVLTF.

This chain uses TRBV19 with TRBJ1-2, with TRBD1 identical over 8 bases. Germline V gene sequence: CDR1 LNHDA, CDR2 SQIVND (reference sequence). This CDR3 contains 11 residues. Unmatched junction bases numbered 5, after V lost 9 bases and J lost 8 bases. The CDR3 DNA sequence: TGTGCCAGCCAGGACAGGGAAGGCTACACCTTC. Protein sequence: CASQDREGYTF.

The J gene is TRBJ2-1, the V gene TRBV5-5; 11 nucleotides match TRBD2. V lost 1 base and J lost 4; bases outside the gene matches: 1. Germline V gene data show CDR1 as SGHKS and CDR2 as YYEKEE (reference sequence). The CDR3 is 15 residues long. The CDR3 DNA is TGTGCCAGCAGCTTGACTAGCGGGAGATACAATGAGCAGTTCTTC. Translated, it gives CASSLTSGRYNEQFF.

The CDR3 region has the DNA TGCGCCAGCAGCTTGGATTTAACAGGGTGGGAGCAGTACTTC. Encoded protein: CASSLDLTGWEQYF. The chain carries TRBV5-1 and TRBJ2-7; maybe TRBD1 (6 bases). Germline CDR1 and CDR2: SGHRS and YFSETQ. V lost 0 bases, J lost 7 bases, and 14 bases lay in between. The CDR3 loop spans 14 amino acids.